A single sample is the source of the 8 T cell receptor beta chains below, sequenced in a study of spatial heterogeneity in lung cancer. Time point denoted: blood at routine non-recurrence follow-up after resection. MiXCR, applied by TCRdb to the 5' RACE reads, yields one record per CDR3 protein. The sample has about 36,000 distinct CDR3 sequences, roughly 8% seen once; the top ten hold roughly a tenth. Sequenced here: PBMCs, sampled at follow-up. Receptors were obtained from a male donor with early-stage non-small cell lung cancer.

In its sample, this clonotype was seen many times. This rearrangement joins TRBV18 to TRBJ1-5, with D possibly TRBD1 on 5 matching bases. The germline CDR1 and CDR2 sequences are KGHSH and LQKENI. The CDR3 runs to 15 residues. Deletions cut 3 bases from V and 5 bases from J, with 14 bases between. The CDR3 protein is CASSPGYRSDQPQHF. DNA for the CDR3: TGTGCCAGCTCACCTGGGTACAGGAGCGATCAGCCCCAGCATTTT.

In its sample, this clonotype was seen many times. This chain uses TRBV5-1 with TRBJ2-5; 8 bases agree with TRBD1. The CDR3 has 15 residues. The germline gives CDR1 SGHRS, CDR2 YFSETQ. J lost 5 bases, V lost 0 bases, and 6 bases had no gene match. CDR3 sequence reads: CASSLGTGRFETQYF. The CDR3 bases are TGCGCCAGCAGCTTGGGGACAGGGAGGTTTGAGACCCAGTACTTC.

This clonotype was recorded many times. The gene calls are TRBV5-1 and TRBJ2-5; no reliable D call. The CDR3 contains 15 residues. V lost 4 bases and J lost 0, with 13 bases in between. Germline values: CDR1 SGHRS, CDR2 YFSETQ. The CDR3 is CASSQSPGDQETQYF. The CDR3 coding sequence is TGCGCCAGCAGCCAGAGTCCAGGAGACCAAGAGACCCAGTACTTC.

V and J are TRBV6-2 or TRBV6-3 and TRBJ2-2, with D perhaps matching TRBD1 (5 bases). The CDR3 runs to 13 residues. V was trimmed by 7 bases and J by 5 bases, leaving 11 bases between them. The germline CDR1 and CDR2 sequences are MNHEY and SVGEGT. For the CDR3, the DNA is TGTGCCAGCACTCAGGGATTTACCGGGGAGCTGTTTTTT. Its protein product is CASTQGFTGELFF.

This clonotype was seen only a few times. The chain has TRBV7-8 and TRBJ2-3; D is uncertain. Germline V CDR1 and CDR2: SGHVS, FQNEAQ. Trimming removed 7 bases at V and 2 bases at J, with 13 bases between. The CDR3 loop spans 14 amino acids. CDR3 bases: TGTGCCAGCACCCTGGACGGAAACACAGATACGCAGTATTTT. Amino acid sequence: CASTLDGNTDTQYF.

The table lists this clonotype with many counts. This rearrangement joins TRBV3-1 to TRBJ2-7; D is tentatively TRBD1 or TRBD2 (5 bases each). The CDR3 loop spans 14 amino acids. The V and J ends lost 1 base and 3 bases respectively, with 10 bases between them. Germline loops: CDR1 LGHDT, CDR2 YNNKEL (reference sequence). The CDR3 spells CASSQGGARYEQYF. In DNA, the CDR3 is TGTGCCAGCAGCCAAGGAGGGGCCCGCTACGAGCAGTACTTC.

This clonotype was recorded at least ten times. This sequence joins TRBV28 and TRBJ1-5; no reliable D call. Germline V gene sequence: CDR1 MDHEN, CDR2 SYDVKM. The CDR3 spans 12 residues. The V end was cut by 7 bases, the J end by 4 bases, with 8 bases between. DNA of the CDR3: TGTGCCAGCAACGAAAAGAATCAGCCCCAGCATTTT. Amino acid sequence: CASNEKNQPQHF. The full variable domain, rest sourced from reference TRBV28 and TRBJ1-5, is DVKVTQSSRYLVKRTGEKVFLECVQDMDHENMFWYRQDPGLGLRLIYFSYDVKMKEKGDIPEGYSVSREKKERFSLILESASTNQTSMYLCASNEKNQPQHFGDGTRLSIL.

The sample holds many counts of this clonotype. The rearrangement joins TRBV6-5 to TRBJ1-1; tentatively, D is TRBD1 (6 bases). With 6 bases removed from V and 1 base from J, the gap between germline ends came to 15 bases. This CDR3 contains 15 residues. CDR1 MNHEY and CDR2 SVGAGI come from the germline V gene. CDR3 nucleotides: TGTGCCAGCAGACCCCGTGGGGGGGCGAACACTGAAGCTTTCTTT. Protein product: CASRPRGGANTEAFF.